This paragraph reports one TCR beta chain. This sample was included in a study of blood T cell repertoires in COVID-19. V lost 6 bases, J lost 5 bases, and 5 bases stayed unmatched. The V gene's germline CDR1 is MDHEN and CDR2 SYDVKM. The CDR3 has 14 amino acids. The protocol was immunoSEQ multiplex PCR, while the TCRdb copy is restricted to in-frame clones and leaves out a portion. In the table there are about 98,000 clones, 87% of which are singletons. The V gene is TRBV28, the J gene TRBJ2-2, with 8 bases aligning to TRBD2. The specimen was peripheral blood. This clonotype was obtained from a man in his 70s with acute or convalescent COVID-19. CDR3 in amino acids: CASRERLATGELFF. The CDR3, as DNA: TGTGCCAGCAGGGAGAGACTAGCGACCGGGGAGCTGTTTTTT.